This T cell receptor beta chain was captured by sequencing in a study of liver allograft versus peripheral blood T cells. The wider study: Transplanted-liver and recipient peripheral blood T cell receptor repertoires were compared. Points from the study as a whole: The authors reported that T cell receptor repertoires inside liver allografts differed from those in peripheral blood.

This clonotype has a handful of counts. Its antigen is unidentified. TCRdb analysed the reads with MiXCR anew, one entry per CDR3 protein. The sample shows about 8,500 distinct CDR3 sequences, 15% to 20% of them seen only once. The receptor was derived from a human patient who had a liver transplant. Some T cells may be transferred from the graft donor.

The CDR3 DNA sequence: TGTGCCAGCAGTTTACAAGGAAAAGCTTTCTTT. This gives the protein CASSLQGKAFF. The chain has TRBV28 and TRBJ1-1, with D unclear. CDR3 length: 11 residues. Trimming took off 2 bases at V and 9 bases at J, with 7 bases between the two ends. Germline CDR1 MDHEN, CDR2 SYDVKM. Based on the CDR3 plus reference TRBV28 and TRBJ1-1, the full variable domain is DVKVTQSSRYLVKRTGEKVFLECVQDMDHENMFWYRQDPGLGLRLIYFSYDVKMKEKGDIPEGYSVSREKKERFSLILESASTNQTSMYLCASSLQGKAFFGQGTRLTVV.